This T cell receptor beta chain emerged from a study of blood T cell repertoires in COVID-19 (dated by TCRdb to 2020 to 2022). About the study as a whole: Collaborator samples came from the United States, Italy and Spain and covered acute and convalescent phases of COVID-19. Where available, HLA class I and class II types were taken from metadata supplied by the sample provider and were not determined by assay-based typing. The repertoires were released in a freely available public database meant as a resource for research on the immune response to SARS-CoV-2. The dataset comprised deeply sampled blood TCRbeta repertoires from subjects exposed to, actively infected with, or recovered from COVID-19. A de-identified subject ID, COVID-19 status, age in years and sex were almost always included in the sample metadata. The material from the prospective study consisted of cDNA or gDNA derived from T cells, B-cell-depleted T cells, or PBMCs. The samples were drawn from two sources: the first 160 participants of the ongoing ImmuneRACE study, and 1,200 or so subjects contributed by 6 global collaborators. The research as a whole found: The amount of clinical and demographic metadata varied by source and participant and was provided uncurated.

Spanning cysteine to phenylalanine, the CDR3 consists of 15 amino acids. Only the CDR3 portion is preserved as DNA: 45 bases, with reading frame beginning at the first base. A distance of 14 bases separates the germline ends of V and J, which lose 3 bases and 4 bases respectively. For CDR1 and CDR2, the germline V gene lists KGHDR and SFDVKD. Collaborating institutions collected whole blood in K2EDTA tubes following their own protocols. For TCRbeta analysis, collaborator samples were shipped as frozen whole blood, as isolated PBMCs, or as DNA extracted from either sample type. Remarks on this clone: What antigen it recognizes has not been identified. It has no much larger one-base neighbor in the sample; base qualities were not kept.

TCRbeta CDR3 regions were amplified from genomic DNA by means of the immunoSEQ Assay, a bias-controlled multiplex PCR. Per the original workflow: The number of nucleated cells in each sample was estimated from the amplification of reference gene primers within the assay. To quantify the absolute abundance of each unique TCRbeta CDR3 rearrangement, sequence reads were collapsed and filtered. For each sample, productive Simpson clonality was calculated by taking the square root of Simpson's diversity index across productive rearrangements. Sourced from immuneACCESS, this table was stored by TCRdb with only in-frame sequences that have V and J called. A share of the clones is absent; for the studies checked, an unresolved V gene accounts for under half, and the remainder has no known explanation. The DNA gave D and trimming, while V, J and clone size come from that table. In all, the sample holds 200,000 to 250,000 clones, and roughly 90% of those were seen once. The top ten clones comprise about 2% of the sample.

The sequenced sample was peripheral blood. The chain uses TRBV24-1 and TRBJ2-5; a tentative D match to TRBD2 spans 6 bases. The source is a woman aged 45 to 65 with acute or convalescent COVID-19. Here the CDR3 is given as CATSDGSDSGETQYF. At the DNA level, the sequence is TGTGCCACCAGTGATGGCAGTGATAGCGGAGAGACCCAGTACTTC.